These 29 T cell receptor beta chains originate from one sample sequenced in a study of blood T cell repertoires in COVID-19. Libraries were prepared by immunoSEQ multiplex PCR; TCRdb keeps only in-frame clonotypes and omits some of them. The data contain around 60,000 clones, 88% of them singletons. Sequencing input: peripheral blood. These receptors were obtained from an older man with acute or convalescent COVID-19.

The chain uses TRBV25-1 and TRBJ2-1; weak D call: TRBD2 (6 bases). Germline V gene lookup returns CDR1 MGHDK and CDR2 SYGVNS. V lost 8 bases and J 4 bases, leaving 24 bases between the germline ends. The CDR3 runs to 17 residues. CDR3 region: CASGTTSGSRFYNEQFF. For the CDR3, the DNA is TGTGCCAGCGGGACGACCTCCGGGAGCCGTTTTTACAATGAGCAGTTCTTC.

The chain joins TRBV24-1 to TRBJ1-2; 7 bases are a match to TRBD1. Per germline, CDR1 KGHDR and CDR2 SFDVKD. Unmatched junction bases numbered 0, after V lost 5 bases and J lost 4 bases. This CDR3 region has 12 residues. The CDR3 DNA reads TGTGCCACCAGTGGACAGGGCTATGGCTACACCTTC. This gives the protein CATSGQGYGYTF.

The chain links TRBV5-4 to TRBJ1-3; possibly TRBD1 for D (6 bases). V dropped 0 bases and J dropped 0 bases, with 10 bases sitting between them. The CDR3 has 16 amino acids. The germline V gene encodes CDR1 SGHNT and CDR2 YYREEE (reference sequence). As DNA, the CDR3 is TGTGCCAGCAGCTTGGGACAGGCCTACTCTGGAAACACCATATATTTT. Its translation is CASSLGQAYSGNTIYF.

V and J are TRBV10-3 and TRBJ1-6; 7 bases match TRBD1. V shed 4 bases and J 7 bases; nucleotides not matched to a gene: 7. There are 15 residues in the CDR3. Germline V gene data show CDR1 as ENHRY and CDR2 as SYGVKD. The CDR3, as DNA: TGTGCCATCAGTGGATCCGGGACAGTGAATTCACCCCTCCACTTT. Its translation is CAISGSGTVNSPLHF.

CDR3 DNA: TGCGCCAGCAGCCCAGGGGGGCAGGGAAACACCATATATTTT. Translating it yields CASSPGGQGNTIYF. The V call is TRBV4-1, the J call TRBJ1-3; 7 nucleotides line up with TRBD1. The CDR3 totals 14 residues. Germline V lookup: CDR1 MGHRA, CDR2 YSYEKL. The V gene end was trimmed by 4 bases and the J gene end by 4 bases; junction bases not matched to a gene: 4.

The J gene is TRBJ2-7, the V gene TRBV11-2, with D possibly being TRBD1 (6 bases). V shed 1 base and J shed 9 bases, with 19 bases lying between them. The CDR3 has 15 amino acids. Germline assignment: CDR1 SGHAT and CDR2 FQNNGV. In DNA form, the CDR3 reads TGTGCCAGCAGCTTAGTCCCCACCACAGGGCTTGGGCAGTACTTC. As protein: CASSLVPTTGLGQYF.

Here the CDR3 reads CASTKTGTGTEAFF. The CDR3 DNA reads as TGTGCCAGCACCAAAACTGGGACAGGCACTGAAGCTTTCTTT. This chain uses TRBV4-2 with TRBJ1-1; 8 bases match TRBD1. From germline, CDR1 is LGHNA and CDR2 YNFKEQ. The CDR3 sequence is 14 residues long. V lost 7 bases to trimming and J lost 4 bases; unmatched junction nucleotides: 8.

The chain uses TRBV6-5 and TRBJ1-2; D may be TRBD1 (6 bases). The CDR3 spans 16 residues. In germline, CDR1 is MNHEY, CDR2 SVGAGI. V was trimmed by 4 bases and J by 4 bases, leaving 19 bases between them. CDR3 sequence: CASSLGGGAARYGYTF. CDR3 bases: TGTGCCAGCAGTTTAGGTGGGGGGGCGGCCCGCTATGGCTACACCTTC.

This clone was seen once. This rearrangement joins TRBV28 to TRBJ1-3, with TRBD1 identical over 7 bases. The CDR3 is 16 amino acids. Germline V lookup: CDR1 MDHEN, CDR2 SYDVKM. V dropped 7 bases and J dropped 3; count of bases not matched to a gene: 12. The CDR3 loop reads CASKKAAGGYGNTIYF. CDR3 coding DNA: TGTGCCAGCAAAAAGGCTGCAGGGGGTTATGGAAACACCATATATTTT.

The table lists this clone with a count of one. In nucleotides, the CDR3 is TGTGCCAGCAGTTCGGGAAGCTCCTATAATTCACCCCTCCACTTT. Translated, it gives CASSSGSSYNSPLHF. V and J are TRBV28 and TRBJ1-6; D gene uncertain. CDR3 size: 15 residues. The germline V gene encodes CDR1 MDHEN and CDR2 SYDVKM. V gave up 4 bases and J gave up 0 bases, with 7 bases separating them.

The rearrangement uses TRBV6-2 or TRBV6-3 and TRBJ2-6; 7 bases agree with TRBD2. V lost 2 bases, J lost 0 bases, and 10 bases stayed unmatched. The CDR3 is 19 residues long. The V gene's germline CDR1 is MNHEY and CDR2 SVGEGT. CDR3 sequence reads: CASSYPRGGGSSGANVLTF. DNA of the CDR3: TGTGCCAGCAGTTACCCGAGGGGCGGGGGAAGCTCTGGGGCCAACGTCCTGACTTTC.

CDR3 in DNA: TGTGCCAGCAGCGACTATGGAGGCTATCAGCCCCAGCATTTT. Translated: CASSDYGGYQPQHF. The chain is built from TRBV5-8 and TRBJ1-5; D ambiguous. With 4 bases removed from V and 5 bases from J, the gap between germline ends came to 13 bases. The CDR3 sequence is 14 residues long. Germline-derived CDR1 and CDR2 are SGHTS and YDEGEE.

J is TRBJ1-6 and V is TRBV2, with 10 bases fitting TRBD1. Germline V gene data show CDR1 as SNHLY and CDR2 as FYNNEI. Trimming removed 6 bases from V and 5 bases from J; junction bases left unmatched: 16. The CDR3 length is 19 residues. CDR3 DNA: TGTGCCAGCAGCGGACAGGGGGTCTCTCGAGCCCCCAATAATTCACCCCTCCACTTT. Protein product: CASSGQGVSRAPNNSPLHF.

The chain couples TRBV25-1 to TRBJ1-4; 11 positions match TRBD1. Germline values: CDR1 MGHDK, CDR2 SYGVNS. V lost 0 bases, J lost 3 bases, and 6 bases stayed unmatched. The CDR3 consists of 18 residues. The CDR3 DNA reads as TGTGCCAGCAGTGAATATTGGACAGGGGGCACAGCTAATGAAAAACTGTTTTTT. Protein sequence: CASSEYWTGGTANEKLFF. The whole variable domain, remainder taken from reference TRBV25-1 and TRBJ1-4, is EADIYQTPRYLVIGTGKKITLECSQTMGHDKMYWYQQDPGMELHLIHYSYGVNSTEKGDLSSESTVSRIRTEHFPLTLESARPSHTSQYLCASSEYWTGGTANEKLFFGSGTQLSVL.

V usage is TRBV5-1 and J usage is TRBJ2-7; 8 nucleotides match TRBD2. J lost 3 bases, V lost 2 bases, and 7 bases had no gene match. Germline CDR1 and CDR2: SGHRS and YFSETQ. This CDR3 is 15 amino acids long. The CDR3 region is CASSFTSGAYYEQYF. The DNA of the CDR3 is TGCGCCAGCAGCTTTACTAGCGGCGCTTACTACGAGCAGTACTTC.

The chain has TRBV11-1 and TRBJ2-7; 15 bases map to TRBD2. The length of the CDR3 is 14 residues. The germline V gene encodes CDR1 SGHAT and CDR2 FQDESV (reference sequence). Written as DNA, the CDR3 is TGTGCCAGCAGCTTACCGGGACTAGCGGGGGGCCTGTCCGTC. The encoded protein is CASSLPGLAGGLSV.

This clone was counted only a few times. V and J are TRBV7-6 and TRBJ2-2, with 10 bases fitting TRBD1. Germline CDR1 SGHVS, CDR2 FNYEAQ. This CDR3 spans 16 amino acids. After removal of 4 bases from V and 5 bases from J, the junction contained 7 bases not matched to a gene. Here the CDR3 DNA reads TGTGCCAGCAGCTCTCGACAGGGGGCGCCAACCGGGGAGCTGTTTTTT. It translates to CASSSRQGAPTGELFF.

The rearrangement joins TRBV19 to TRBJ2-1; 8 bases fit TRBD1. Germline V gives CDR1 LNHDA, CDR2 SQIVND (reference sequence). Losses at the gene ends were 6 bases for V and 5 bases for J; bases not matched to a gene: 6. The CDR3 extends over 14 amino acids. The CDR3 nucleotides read TGTGCCAGTAGAAGCGACAGGGGTCACAATGAGCAGTTCTTC. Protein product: CASRSDRGHNEQFF.

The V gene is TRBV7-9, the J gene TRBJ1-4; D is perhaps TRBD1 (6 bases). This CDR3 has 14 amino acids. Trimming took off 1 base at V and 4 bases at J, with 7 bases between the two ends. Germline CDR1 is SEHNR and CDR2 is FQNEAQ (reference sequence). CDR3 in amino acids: CASSLGTDNEKLFF. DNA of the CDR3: TGTGCCAGCAGCTTAGGGACAGATAATGAAAAACTGTTTTTT.

In DNA form, the CDR3 reads TGTGCCACCAGTGACACGGGACAGTCCTACGAGCAGTACTTC. This codes for CATSDTGQSYEQYF. This chain connects TRBV24-1 to TRBJ2-7; 7 nucleotides agree with TRBD1. V trimming: 4 bases; J trimming: 1 base; junction bases outside the gene matches: 3. The CDR3 is 14 amino acids. Per the germline V gene, CDR1 is KGHDR and CDR2 is SFDVKD.

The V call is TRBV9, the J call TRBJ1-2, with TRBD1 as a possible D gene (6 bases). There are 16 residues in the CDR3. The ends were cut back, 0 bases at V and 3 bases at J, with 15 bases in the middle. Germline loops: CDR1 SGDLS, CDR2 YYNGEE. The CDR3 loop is CASSVEPGESDYGYTF. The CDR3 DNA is TGTGCCAGCAGCGTAGAGCCAGGGGAATCCGACTATGGCTACACCTTC.

The DNA for the CDR3 is TGTGCCAGCAGGGGCATTGGGCAGTTCACTGAAGCTTTCTTT. This translates into CASRGIGQFTEAFF. The rearrangement links TRBV27 to TRBJ1-1; D ambiguous. Germline CDR1 MNHEY, CDR2 SMNVEV (reference sequence). The CDR3 covers 14 residues. The ends were cut back, 6 bases at V and 4 bases at J, with 15 bases in the middle.

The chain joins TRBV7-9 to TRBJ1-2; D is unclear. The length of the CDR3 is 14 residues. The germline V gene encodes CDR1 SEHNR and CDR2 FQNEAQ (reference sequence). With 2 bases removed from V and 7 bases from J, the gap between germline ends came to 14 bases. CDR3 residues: CASSLTLPPGGYTF. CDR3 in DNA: TGTGCCAGCAGCTTAACCCTCCCGCCGGGTGGCTACACCTTC.

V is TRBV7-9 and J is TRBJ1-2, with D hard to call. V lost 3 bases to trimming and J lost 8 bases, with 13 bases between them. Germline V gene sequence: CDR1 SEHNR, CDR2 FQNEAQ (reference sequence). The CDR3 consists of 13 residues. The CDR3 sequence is CASSFNSREGYTF. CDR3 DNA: TGTGCCAGCAGCTTTAACTCTCGTGAAGGCTACACCTTC.

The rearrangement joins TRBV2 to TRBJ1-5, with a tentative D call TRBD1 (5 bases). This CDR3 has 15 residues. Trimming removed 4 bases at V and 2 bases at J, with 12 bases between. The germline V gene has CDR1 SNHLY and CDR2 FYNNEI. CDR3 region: CASSGQGGGNQPQHF. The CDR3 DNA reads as TGTGCCAGCAGTGGGCAGGGAGGCGGCAATCAGCCCCAGCATTTT.

CDR3 protein: CASSYSRTVNTEAFF. The CDR3 region has the DNA TGTGCCAGCAGTTACTCTCGAACAGTGAACACTGAAGCTTTCTTT. The J gene is TRBJ1-1, the V gene TRBV6-2 or TRBV6-3, with no clear D. The CDR3 has 15 amino acids. The ends were cut back, 0 bases at V and 0 bases at J, with 8 bases in the middle. Germline V CDR1 and CDR2: MNHEY, SVGEGT.

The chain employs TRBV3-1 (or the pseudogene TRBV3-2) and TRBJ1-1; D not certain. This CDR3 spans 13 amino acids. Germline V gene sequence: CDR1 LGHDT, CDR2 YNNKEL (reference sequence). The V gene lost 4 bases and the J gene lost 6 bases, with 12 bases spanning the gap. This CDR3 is CASSPRGGSEAFF. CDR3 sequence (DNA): TGTGCCAGCAGCCCCCGCGGAGGGTCTGAAGCTTTCTTT.

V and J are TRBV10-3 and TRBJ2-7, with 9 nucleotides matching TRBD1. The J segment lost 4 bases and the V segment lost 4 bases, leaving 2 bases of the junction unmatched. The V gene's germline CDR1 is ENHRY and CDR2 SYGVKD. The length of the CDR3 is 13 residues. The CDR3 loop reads CAISGGQGYEQYF. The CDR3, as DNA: TGTGCCATCAGTGGAGGACAGGGGTACGAGCAGTACTTC.

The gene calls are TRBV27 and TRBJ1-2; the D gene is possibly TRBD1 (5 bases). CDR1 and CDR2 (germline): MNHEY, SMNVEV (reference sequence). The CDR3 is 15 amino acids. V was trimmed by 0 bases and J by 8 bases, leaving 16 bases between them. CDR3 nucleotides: TGTGCCAGCAGTTTATCCTTCGGGCAGGGCTTAGGCTACACCTTC. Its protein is CASSLSFGQGLGYTF.